This TCR beta chain was captured by sequencing in a study of CD8 T cells in ankylosing spondylitis. Study results and limitations: The clones that were linked to disease were reported to be significantly enriched in matched synovial fluid samples from ankylosing spondylitis patients. Disease-linked clones displayed a CD8+ phenotype and appeared relatively rarely in peripheral blood.

Library preparation for TCR beta used quantitative 5'-RACE with molecular barcodes. TCRdb independently ran MiXCR on the 5' RACE reads; one entry per CDR3 protein. This table holds 250,000 to 300,000 distinct CDR3 sequences, 20% found once. In this sample, this clonotype turned up many times. Its cognate antigen is unknown. The CDR3 loop spans 10 amino acids. The ends lost 7 bases at V and 14 bases at J; junction bases unmatched: 4. Germline V lookup: CDR1 SQVTM, CDR2 ANQGSEA. The TCR originated in a male donor with ankylosing spondylitis or in good health (not recorded which). The V and J genes are TRBV29-1 and TRBJ2-1; 11 nucleotides line up with TRBD1. The source material was blood, either unsorted or a sorted T cell fraction (not recorded which). CDR3 DNA: TGCAGCGCAGGACAGGGGGCAGAGTTCTTC. Its protein is CSAGQGAEFF.